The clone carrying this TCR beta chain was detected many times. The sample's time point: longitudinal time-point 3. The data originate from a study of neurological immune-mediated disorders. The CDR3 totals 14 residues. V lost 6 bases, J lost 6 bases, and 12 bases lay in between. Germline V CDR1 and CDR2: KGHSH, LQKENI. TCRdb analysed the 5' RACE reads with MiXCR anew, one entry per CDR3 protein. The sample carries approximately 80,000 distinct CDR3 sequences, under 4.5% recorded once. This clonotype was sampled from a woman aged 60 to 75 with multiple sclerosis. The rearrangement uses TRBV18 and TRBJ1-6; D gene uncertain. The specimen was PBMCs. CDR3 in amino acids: CASSQDRSNSPLHF. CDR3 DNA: TGTGCCAGCTCGCAGGACCGGAGTAATTCACCCCTCCACTTT.